This entry concerns a single T cell receptor (beta chain). The data derive from a study of blood T cell repertoires in COVID-19. The length of the CDR3 is 17 residues. Germline V gene data show CDR1 as SEHNR and CDR2 as FQNEAQ (reference sequence). Trimming shortened V by 5 bases and J by 0 bases, and 17 bases separated the two germline ends. Sequenced by immunoSEQ multiplex PCR; TCRdb stores in-frame clones only, minus some. This table holds around 190,000 clones, approximately 83% found once. The receptor comes from a man aged 50 to 60 with active or convalescent COVID-19. V gene TRBV7-9 combines with J gene TRBJ2-1; possible D gene TRBD2, 6 bases. The specimen sequenced was peripheral blood. CDR3 DNA: TGTGCCAGCAGCGCCACCCGTAGCGGACCCTCCTACAATGAGCAGTTCTTC. The encoded protein is CASSATRSGPSYNEQFF.